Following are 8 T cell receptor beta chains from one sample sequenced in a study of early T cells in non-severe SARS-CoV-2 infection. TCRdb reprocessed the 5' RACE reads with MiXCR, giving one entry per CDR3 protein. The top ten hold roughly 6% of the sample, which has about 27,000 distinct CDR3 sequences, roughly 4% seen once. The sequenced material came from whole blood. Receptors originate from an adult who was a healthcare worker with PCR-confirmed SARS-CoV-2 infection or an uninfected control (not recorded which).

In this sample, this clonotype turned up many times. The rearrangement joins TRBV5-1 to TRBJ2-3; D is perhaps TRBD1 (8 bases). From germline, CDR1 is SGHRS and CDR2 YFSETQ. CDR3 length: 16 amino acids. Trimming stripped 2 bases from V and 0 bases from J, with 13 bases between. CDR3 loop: CASSLQGGTSTDTQYF. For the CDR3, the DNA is TGCGCCAGCAGCTTACAGGGGGGGACTAGCACAGATACGCAGTATTTT.

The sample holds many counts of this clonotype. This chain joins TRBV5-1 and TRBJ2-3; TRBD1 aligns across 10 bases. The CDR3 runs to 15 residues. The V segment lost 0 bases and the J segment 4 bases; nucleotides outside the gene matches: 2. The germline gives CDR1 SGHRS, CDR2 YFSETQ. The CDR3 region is CASSLGDRGADTQYF. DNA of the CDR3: TGCGCCAGCAGCTTGGGGGACAGGGGTGCAGATACGCAGTATTTT.

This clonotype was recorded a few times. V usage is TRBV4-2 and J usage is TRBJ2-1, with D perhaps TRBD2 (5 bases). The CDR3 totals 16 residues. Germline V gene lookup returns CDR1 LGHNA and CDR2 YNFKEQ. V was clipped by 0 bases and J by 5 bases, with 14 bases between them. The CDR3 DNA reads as TGTGCCAGCAGCCAAGACCTGACTAACCCCCACAATGAGCAGTTCTTC. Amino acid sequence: CASSQDLTNPHNEQFF.

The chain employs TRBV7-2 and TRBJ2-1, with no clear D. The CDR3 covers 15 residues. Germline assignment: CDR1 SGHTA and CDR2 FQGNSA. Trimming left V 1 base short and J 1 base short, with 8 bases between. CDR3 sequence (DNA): TGTGCCAGCAGCTTAGGGTCAGTTTCCTACAATGAGCAGTTCTTC. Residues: CASSLGSVSYNEQFF. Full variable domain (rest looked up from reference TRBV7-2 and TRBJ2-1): GAGVSQSPSNKVTEKGKDVELRCDPISGHTALYWYRQSLGQGLEFLIYFQGNSAPDKSGLPSDRFSAERTGGSVSTLTIQRTQQEDSAVYLCASSLGSVSYNEQFFGPGTRLTVL.

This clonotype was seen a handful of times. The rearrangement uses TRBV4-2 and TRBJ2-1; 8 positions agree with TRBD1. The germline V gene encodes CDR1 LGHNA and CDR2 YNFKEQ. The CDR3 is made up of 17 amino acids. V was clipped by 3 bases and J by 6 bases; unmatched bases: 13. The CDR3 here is CASSQPKGQAIINEQFF. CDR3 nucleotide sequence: TGTGCCAGCAGCCAGCCAAAGGGACAGGCCATCATCAATGAGCAGTTCTTC.

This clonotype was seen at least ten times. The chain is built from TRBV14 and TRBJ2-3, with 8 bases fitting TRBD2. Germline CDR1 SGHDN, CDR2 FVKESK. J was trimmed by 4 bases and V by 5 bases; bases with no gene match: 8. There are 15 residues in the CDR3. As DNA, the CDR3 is TGTGCCAGCAGCTCCTTGGACGGGAGGGCAGATACGCAGTATTTT. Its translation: CASSSLDGRADTQYF.

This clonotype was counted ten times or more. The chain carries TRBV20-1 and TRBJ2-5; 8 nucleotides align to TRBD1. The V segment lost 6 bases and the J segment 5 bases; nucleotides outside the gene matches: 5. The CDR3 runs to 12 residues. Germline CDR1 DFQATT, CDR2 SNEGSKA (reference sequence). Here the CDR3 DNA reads TGCAGTGCGCCCGACAGGGGTGAGACCCAGTACTTC. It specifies CSAPDRGETQYF.

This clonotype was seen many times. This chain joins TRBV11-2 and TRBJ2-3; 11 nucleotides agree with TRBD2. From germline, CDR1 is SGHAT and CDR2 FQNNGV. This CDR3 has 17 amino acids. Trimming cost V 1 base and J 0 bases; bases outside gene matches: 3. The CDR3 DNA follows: TGTGCCAGCAGCTTAGGAGGGACTAGCGGTAGCACAGATACGCAGTATTTT. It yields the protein CASSLGGTSGSTDTQYF.